Shown below are 9 T cell receptor beta chains from a single sample sequenced in a study of blood T cell repertoires in COVID-19. TCRdb's copy holds only in-frame clones and misses some; the assay was immunoSEQ multiplex PCR. The table records 200,000 to 250,000 clones, 85% of them present only once. The specimen sequenced was peripheral blood. The receptors stem from a woman between 65 and 79 years old with COVID-19, enrolled during active disease.

The chain employs TRBV7-8 and TRBJ1-6, with TRBD1 identical over 7 bases. Germline V gene sequence: CDR1 SGHVS, CDR2 FQNEAQ. The V and J ends lost 8 bases and 7 bases, in that order; junction bases with no gene match: 8. The CDR3 spans 14 residues. The CDR3 here is CASSRQGLNSPLHF. In nucleotides, the CDR3 is TGTGCCAGCTCCAGACAGGGCCTAAATTCACCCCTCCACTTT.

A single count supports this clone. V and J are TRBV11-2 and TRBJ2-5, with D perhaps TRBD1 (6 bases). V gave up 5 bases and J gave up 2 bases, with 12 bases separating them. The CDR3 spans 14 residues. Germline-derived CDR1 and CDR2 are SGHAT and FQNNGV. Here the CDR3 DNA reads TGTGCCAGCAGCCTAAGGACAGAACAAGAGACCCAGTACTTC. Translated: CASSLRTEQETQYF.

This chain uses TRBV5-4 with TRBJ2-1, with TRBD2 matching 11 bases. Germline V lookup: CDR1 SGHNT, CDR2 YYREEE (reference sequence). Trimming at V came to 2 bases and at J to 10 bases, leaving 2 bases not matched to a gene. The CDR3 length is 13 residues. CDR3 sequence (DNA): TGTGCCAGCAGCTTACTAGCGGGAGTCGAGCAGTTCTTC. It codes for CASSLLAGVEQFF. Full variable domain (missing parts from reference TRBV5-4 and TRBJ2-1): ETGVTQSPTHLIKTRGQQVTLRCSSQSGHNTVSWYQQALGQGPQFIFQYYREEENGRGNFPPRFSGLQFPNYSSELNVNALELDDSALYLCASSLLAGVEQFFGPGTRLTVL.

This chain joins TRBV5-1 and TRBJ2-5; TRBD2 matches at 9 bases. Per germline, CDR1 SGHRS and CDR2 YFSETQ. This CDR3 contains 17 residues. V trimming: 4 bases; J trimming: 1 base; junction bases outside the gene matches: 11. CDR3 residues: CASSQGGLAGFQETQYF. The DNA for the CDR3 is TGCGCCAGCAGCCAGGGCGGGCTAGCGGGGTTCCAAGAGACCCAGTACTTC.

The chain carries TRBV18 and TRBJ2-5; 10 bases are shared with TRBD2. CDR3 length: 16 residues. J was trimmed by 7 bases and V by 1 base; bases with no gene match: 9. Germline CDR1 reads KGHSH; CDR2 reads LQKENI. The DNA of the CDR3 is TGTGCCAGCTCACCACAGCCTCGGACTAGCGGAGGGACCCAGTACTTC. Amino acid sequence: CASSPQPRTSGGTQYF.

The chain recombines TRBV7-2 with TRBJ1-2, with TRBD1 as a possible D gene (6 bases). The V gene's germline CDR1 is SGHTA and CDR2 FQGNSA. This CDR3 has 15 amino acids. V was pared by 1 base and J by 6 bases, with 15 bases between. The CDR3 DNA is TGTGCCAGCAGCTTAGGTTTGGTTGCAGGGGATGGCTACACCTTC. Its protein is CASSLGLVAGDGYTF.

This sequence joins TRBV7-2 and TRBJ2-1; 14 bases align to TRBD2. V shed 3 bases and J 14 bases; nucleotides not matched to a gene: 6. The germline V gene encodes CDR1 SGHTA and CDR2 FQGNSA. CDR3 length: 14 residues. This CDR3 reads CASSFRLAGGHKFF. The DNA of the CDR3 is TGTGCCAGCAGCTTTAGACTAGCGGGAGGGCACAAGTTCTTC. Drawing the rest from reference TRBV7-2 and TRBJ2-1, the complete variable domain is GAGVSQSPSNKVTEKGKDVELRCDPISGHTALYWYRQSLGQGLEFLIYFQGNSAPDKSGLPSDRFSAERTGGSVSTLTIQRTQQEDSAVYLCASSFRLAGGHKFFGPGTRLTVL.

The CDR3 DNA sequence: TGTGCCAGCAGTGCGAGTGGAACAGGGTACTACAATGAGCAGTTCTTC. Amino acids: CASSASGTGYYNEQFF. J is TRBJ2-1 and V is TRBV5-4; D might be TRBD1 (6 bases). The germline V gene has CDR1 SGHNT and CDR2 YYREEE (reference sequence). Trimming pared 5 bases from V and 3 bases from J, leaving 18 bases between. This CDR3 spans 16 amino acids.

The chain joins TRBV7-2 to TRBJ2-7; TRBD2 matches 10 bases. Germline loops: CDR1 SGHTA, CDR2 FQGNSA. V was clipped by 5 bases and J by 6 bases; unmatched bases: 7. This CDR3 contains 14 residues. The chain's CDR3 is CASSRKAGGSEQYF. The CDR3, as DNA: TGTGCCAGCAGCCGTAAAGCGGGGGGGAGCGAGCAGTACTTC.